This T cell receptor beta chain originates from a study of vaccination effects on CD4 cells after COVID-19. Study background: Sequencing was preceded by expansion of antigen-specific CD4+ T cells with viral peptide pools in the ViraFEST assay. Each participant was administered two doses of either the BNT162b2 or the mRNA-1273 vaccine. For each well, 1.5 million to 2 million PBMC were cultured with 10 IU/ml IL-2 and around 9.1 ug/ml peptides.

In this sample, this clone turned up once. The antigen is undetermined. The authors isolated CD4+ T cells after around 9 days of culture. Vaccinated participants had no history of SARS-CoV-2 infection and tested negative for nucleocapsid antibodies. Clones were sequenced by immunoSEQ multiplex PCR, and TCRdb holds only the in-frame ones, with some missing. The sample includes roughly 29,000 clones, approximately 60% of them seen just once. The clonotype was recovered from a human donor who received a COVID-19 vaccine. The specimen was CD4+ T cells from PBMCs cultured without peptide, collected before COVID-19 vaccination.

The chain's CDR3 is CASSQGRGVGQKTQYF. In nucleotides, the CDR3 is TGCGCCAGCAGCCAAGGTCGTGGTGTGGGTCAGAAGACCCAGTACTTC. The chain recombines TRBV4-1 with TRBJ2-5; no clear D gene. CDR1 and CDR2 (germline): MGHRA, YSYEKL. This CDR3 region has 16 residues. V dropped 1 base and J dropped 6 bases, with 18 bases sitting between them.